A single sample gave rise to the 23 T cell receptor beta chains below, sequenced in a study of T-cell memory formation after mild COVID-19. Each CDR3 protein is one row after TCRdb ran MiXCR on the 5' RACE reads. This repertoire shows a few hundred thousand distinct CDR3 sequences, less than 25% found once; its top ten account for around 9.2%. The sample taken for sequencing was PBMCs or a T cell subset sorted from them (not recorded which). Every receptor here comes from an adult woman who had mild COVID-19 (a few samples of this study predate the infection). Cell type and time point are not known.

In its sample, this clonotype was seen a few times. This chain joins TRBV20-1 and TRBJ2-7; TRBD1 agrees at 9 bases. The germline V gene encodes CDR1 DFQATT and CDR2 SNEGSKA (reference sequence). Trimming at V came to 7 bases and at J to 0 bases, leaving 7 bases not matched to a gene. The CDR3 runs to 14 residues. The CDR3 DNA follows: TGCAGTGGAGTGGGACAGGGAGGCTCCTACGAGCAGTACTTC. Protein: CSGVGQGGSYEQYF.

The genes are TRBV12-3 or TRBV12-4 and TRBJ2-7; TRBD2 might be the D (5 bases). The CDR3 runs to 17 residues. V lost 5 bases, J lost 4 bases, and 24 bases lay in between. The CDR3 coding sequence is TGTGCCAGCAGTACGCGGTTTCGGGATAAGTTCGGTTACGAGCAGTACTTC. Protein: CASSTRFRDKFGYEQYF.

This clonotype was recorded a few times. The chain links TRBV6-1 to TRBJ1-1; tentative D call: TRBD1 (5 bases). This CDR3 is 12 amino acids long. V was pared by 3 bases and J by 8 bases, with 10 bases between. The germline V gene encodes CDR1 MNHNS and CDR2 SASEGT. The CDR3 protein is CASSEITGEAFF. Written as DNA, the CDR3 is TGTGCCAGCAGTGAGATCACAGGCGAAGCTTTCTTT.

In this sample, this clonotype turned up many times. The chain carries TRBV7-3 and TRBJ2-3; 8 positions match TRBD2. This CDR3 has 15 amino acids. With V trimmed by 5 bases and J by 1 base, 5 bases remained unmatched. Germline CDR1 reads SGHTA; CDR2 reads FQGTGA. CDR3 nucleotide sequence: TGTGCCAGCAGCACTAGCGGCGGGGGCACAGATACGCAGTATTTT. This gives the protein CASSTSGGGTDTQYF.

The table lists this clonotype with many counts. J is TRBJ1-4 and V is TRBV29-1; 9 nucleotides line up with TRBD1. Losses at the gene ends were 3 bases for V and 7 bases for J; bases not matched to a gene: 6. The CDR3 has 14 amino acids. In germline, CDR1 is SQVTM, CDR2 ANQGSEA. The CDR3 nucleotides are TGCAGCGTTGATTCCGGGACAGGGAGTGAAAAACTGTTTTTT. This codes for CSVDSGTGSEKLFF.

This clonotype has a count of ten or more. J is TRBJ1-5 and V is TRBV5-1, with a weak D call TRBD1 (6 bases). The V gene lost 0 bases and the J gene lost 2 bases, with 6 bases spanning the gap. This CDR3 comprises 14 residues. The germline CDR1 and CDR2 sequences are SGHRS and YFSETQ. The CDR3 reads CASSLGTGNQPQHF. The CDR3 bases are TGCGCCAGCAGCTTGGGGACAGGCAATCAGCCCCAGCATTTT.

Many counts were recorded for this clonotype. CDR3 DNA sequence: TGTGCCAGCAGCTTAGACGGTAGCGGGGGAACCTACAATGAGCAGTTCTTC. Amino acid sequence: CASSLDGSGGTYNEQFF. This chain connects TRBV7-6 to TRBJ2-1; TRBD2 aligns across 9 bases. V shed 1 base, J shed 2 bases, and the junction held 6 bases outside the gene matches. The CDR3 runs to 17 residues. From germline, CDR1 is SGHVS and CDR2 FNYEAQ.

The chain employs TRBV5-1 and TRBJ2-2; D uncertain. Germline loops: CDR1 SGHRS, CDR2 YFSETQ. Between the trimmed V and J ends, which lost 4 bases and 4 bases, there was a span of 11 bases. The CDR3 extends over 14 amino acids. Here the CDR3 reads CASSSQELTGELFF. The CDR3 coding sequence is TGCGCCAGCAGCAGCCAAGAACTCACCGGGGAGCTGTTTTTT.

This clonotype has more than one count but fewer than ten. The rearrangement links TRBV3-1 to TRBJ1-1; D is perhaps TRBD1 (6 bases). Germline V lookup: CDR1 LGHDT, CDR2 YNNKEL (reference sequence). V lost 1 base, J lost 1 base, and 13 bases lay in between. The CDR3 consists of 16 residues. This CDR3 reads CASSQGDTRGNTEAFF. For the CDR3, the DNA is TGTGCCAGCAGCCAAGGGGACACTCGAGGGAACACTGAAGCTTTCTTT.

This chain joins TRBV7-9 and TRBJ2-3; D remains unclear. CDR1 and CDR2 (germline): SEHNR, FQNEAQ (reference sequence). The V and J ends lost 4 bases and 1 base respectively, with 9 bases between them. This CDR3 contains 14 residues. Here the CDR3 reads CASSWAGRTDTQYF. CDR3 bases: TGTGCCAGCAGCTGGGCAGGCCGCACAGATACGCAGTATTTT.

This clonotype was found a few times. V usage is TRBV27 and J usage is TRBJ2-7; TRBD1 agrees at 9 bases. Germline V gene data show CDR1 as MNHEY and CDR2 as SMNVEV (reference sequence). This CDR3 comprises 14 residues. The V segment lost 5 bases and the J segment 5 bases; nucleotides outside the gene matches: 7. The CDR3 coding sequence is TGTGCCAGCAGTCTACGGGACAGGGACCACGAGCAGTACTTC. Protein sequence: CASSLRDRDHEQYF.

The chain carries TRBV24-1 and TRBJ2-2; D is undetermined. This CDR3 is built from 15 residues. V gave up 0 bases and J gave up 1 base, with 5 bases separating them. Germline V CDR1 and CDR2: KGHDR, SFDVKD. CDR3 coding DNA: TGTGCCACCAGTGATTTGCCCGGGAACACCGGGGAGCTGTTTTTT. Translated, it gives CATSDLPGNTGELFF.

In this sample, this clonotype turned up a few times. This chain connects TRBV7-3 to TRBJ2-3, with D unclear. CDR1 SGHTA and CDR2 FQGTGA come from the germline V gene. This CDR3 has 14 residues. V was trimmed by 5 bases and J by 4 bases, leaving 13 bases between them. CDR3 loop: CASSRSFRADTQYF. The CDR3 DNA is TGTGCCAGCAGCAGAAGCTTTAGAGCAGATACGCAGTATTTT.

The table lists this clonotype with a count of one. This chain connects TRBV14 to TRBJ1-2; the D gene is possibly TRBD1 (6 bases). In germline, CDR1 is SGHDN, CDR2 FVKESK. The V end lost 3 bases, the J end lost 0 bases, and 20 bases lay between the germline ends. The length of the CDR3 is 18 residues. The CDR3 loop reads CASSQDLKQGLPNYGYTF. In DNA, the CDR3 is TGTGCCAGCAGCCAGGACCTAAAACAGGGACTTCCTAACTATGGCTACACCTTC.

The V gene is TRBV5-5, the J gene TRBJ2-7; D gene ambiguous. The length of the CDR3 is 14 residues. V lost 0 bases, J lost 7 bases, and 14 bases lay in between. Germline V gives CDR1 SGHKS, CDR2 YYEKEE (reference sequence). The CDR3 reads CASSLDSMVWEQYF. Here the CDR3 DNA reads TGTGCCAGCAGCTTGGACAGTATGGTTTGGGAGCAGTACTTC.

The rearrangement uses TRBV5-6 and TRBJ1-2, with D hard to call. From germline, CDR1 is SGHDT and CDR2 YYEEEE. The CDR3 sequence is 14 residues long. V was cut by 6 bases and J by 4 bases, with 16 bases left in between. The CDR3 DNA sequence: TGTGCCAGCAAACCGGACGGATTCGCCTATGGCTACACCTTC. Its protein is CASKPDGFAYGYTF.

In its sample, this clonotype was seen a few times. The rearrangement uses TRBV19 and TRBJ2-1; D tentatively fits TRBD1 or TRBD2 (5 bases each). Germline CDR1 and CDR2: LNHDA and SQIVND (reference sequence). CDR3 length equals 14 residues. V gave up 4 bases and J gave up 3 bases, with 10 bases separating them. The CDR3 nucleotides read TGTGCCAGTAGTACCCGGGACGGCTACAATGAGCAGTTCTTC. Protein: CASSTRDGYNEQFF.

This chain joins TRBV5-8 and TRBJ2-1, with TRBD2 matching 8 bases. The CDR3 consists of 17 residues. The V gene end was trimmed by 0 bases and the J gene end by 0 bases; junction bases not matched to a gene: 5. Germline V gene lookup returns CDR1 SGHTS and CDR2 YDEGEE. The CDR3 region is CASSLDWREVSYNEQFF. The CDR3 bases are TGTGCCAGCAGCTTGGATTGGCGGGAGGTCTCCTACAATGAGCAGTTCTTC.

A few counts support this clonotype. The rearrangement links TRBV12-3 or TRBV12-4 to TRBJ1-5; D is undetermined. The V and J ends lost 6 bases and 11 bases respectively, with 14 bases between them. The CDR3 spans 12 residues. This chain's CDR3 is CASSPGKGTQHF. In DNA form, the CDR3 reads TGTGCCAGCAGCCCTGGTAAAGGGACCCAGCATTTT.

The table lists this clonotype with a few counts. This chain uses TRBV10-3 with TRBJ1-3; perhaps TRBD1 as D (5 bases). V lost 10 bases and J 0 bases, leaving 19 bases between the germline ends. CDR3 size: 16 residues. CDR1 is ENHRY and CDR2 is SYGVKD in the germline V gene. The CDR3 protein is CATDGRGSHSGNTIYF. In DNA form, the CDR3 reads TGTGCCACAGACGGTCGGGGGTCTCACTCTGGAAACACCATATATTTT.

In DNA, the CDR3 is TGTGCCAGCAGCTTAGAACGAGGGGGTCAGCCCCAGCATTTT. Amino acid sequence: CASSLERGGQPQHF. The genes are TRBV7-6 and TRBJ1-5; the D gene is possibly TRBD1 (6 bases). The CDR3 extends over 14 amino acids. The V gene's germline CDR1 is SGHVS and CDR2 FNYEAQ. V lost 1 base, J lost 6 bases, and 10 bases lay in between.

The chain carries TRBV10-3 and TRBJ2-7; 10 nucleotides line up with TRBD1. Germline CDR1 reads ENHRY; CDR2 reads SYGVKD. Trimming removed 0 bases from V and 2 bases from J; junction bases left unmatched: 1. This CDR3 has 15 amino acids. CDR3: CAISESDRGPYEQYF. CDR3 bases: TGTGCCATCAGTGAGTCTGACAGGGGGCCCTACGAGCAGTACTTC.

The chain couples TRBV29-1 to TRBJ1-2, with D unclear. CDR1 and CDR2 (germline): SQVTM, ANQGSEA. The CDR3 contains 12 residues. V dropped 2 bases and J dropped 4 bases, with 8 bases sitting between them. Written as DNA, the CDR3 is TGCAGCGTTGAAACCCCCACCTATGGCTACACCTTC. Protein: CSVETPTYGYTF. Based on the CDR3 plus reference TRBV29-1 and TRBJ1-2, the full variable domain is SAVISQKPSRDICQRGTSLTIQCQVDSQVTMMFWYRQQPGQSLTLIATANQGSEATYESGFVIDKFPISRPNLTFSTLTVSNMSPEDSSIYLCSVETPTYGYTFGSGTRLTVV.